This T cell receptor (beta chain) was sequenced for a study of blood T cell repertoires in COVID-19. Study details: Samples of COVID-19 (acute and convalescent) were obtained from the United States, Italy and Spain. Sample material is recorded as cDNA or gDNA derived from T cells, B-cell-depleted T cells, or PBMCs.

The CDR3 has 15 amino acids. CDR1 is MNHEY, CDR2 SVGAGI, per germline. The V gene lost 6 bases and the J gene lost 4 bases, with 19 bases spanning the gap. Original processing notes: Researchers report that nucleated cell counts were estimated from reference gene primer amplification. The table came from immunoSEQ multiplex PCR; TCRdb's copy has only in-frame clones and leaves some out. The D gene and trimming were derived from the DNA, and the V and J assignments and clone size from that table. The repertoire includes fewer than 150,000 clones, around nine tenths of them detected once, and roughly 8.4% sits in the top ten.

Sequenced input: peripheral blood. V and J are TRBV6-5 and TRBJ2-7, with D possibly matching TRBD1 (6 bases). The receptor was derived from a woman between 70 and 85 years old who had recovered from COVID-19. CDR3 nucleotide sequence: TGTGCCAGCAGACTGAAGACAGGCGGTGTTTACGAGCAGTACTTC. It specifies CASRLKTGGVYEQYF.